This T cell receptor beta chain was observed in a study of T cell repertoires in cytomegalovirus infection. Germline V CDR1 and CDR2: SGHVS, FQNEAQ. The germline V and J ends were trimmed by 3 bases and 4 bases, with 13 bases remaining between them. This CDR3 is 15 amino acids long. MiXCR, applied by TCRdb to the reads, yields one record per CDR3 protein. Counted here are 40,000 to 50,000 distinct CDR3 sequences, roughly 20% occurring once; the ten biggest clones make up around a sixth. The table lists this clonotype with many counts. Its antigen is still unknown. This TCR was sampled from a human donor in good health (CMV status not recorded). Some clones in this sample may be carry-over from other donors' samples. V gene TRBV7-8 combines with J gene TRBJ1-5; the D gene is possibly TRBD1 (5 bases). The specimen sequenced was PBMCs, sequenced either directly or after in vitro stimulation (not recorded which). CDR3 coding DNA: TGTGCCAGCAGCTTCGGGGGGAGGGCAAATCAGCCCCAGCATTTT. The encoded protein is CASSFGGRANQPQHF.